These T cell receptor beta chains were read from a single sample in a study of PD-L1 blockade in urothelial cancer. TCRdb's table, derived via immunoSEQ multiplex PCR, lists solely in-frame clones and lacks some. Altogether nearly 30,000 clones are present, more than 75% being singletons, with the ten largest covering 2.5% to 3.5%. Specimen: PBMCs, collected around atezolizumab (anti-PD-L1) treatment. These receptors all stem from a man aged 45-60 years with urothelial cancer. Each CDR3 is given without its conserved first and last residue. Expanded clones are given a class, and other clones once, few, many or no size at all.

clone_size	v_call	j_call	cdr3_aa
-	TRBV5-1	TRBJ1-6	ASSPVVGAQNNSPLH
-	TRBV27	TRBJ2-7	ASSSVTTTRPSSYEQY
-	TRBV18	TRBJ2-7	ASSPYVSGSSSYEQY
-	TRBV4-1	TRBJ2-2	ASSQGLAGVSGELF
few	TRBV2	TRBJ2-5	ASRGQGEWETQY
-	TRBV9	TRBJ2-1	ASSTWAGADNEQF
-	TRBV10-2	TRBJ2-5	ASSRREGETQY
few	TRBV29-1	TRBJ1-1	SVEVDRAGTEAF
once	TRBV18	TRBJ2-3	ASSTSGGVTDTQY
-	TRBV7-6	TRBJ2-5	ASSLGAAGETQY
-	TRBV6-1	TRBJ2-2	ASSEYTRNTGELF
-	TRBV5-1	TRBJ2-5	ASSYSQETQY
-	TRBV28	TRBJ1-5	ASSPTGPLQPQH
once	TRBV6-5	TRBJ1-1	ASTGTGAVNTEAF
-	TRBV19	TRBJ2-7	ASSRDFSPSYEQY
once	TRBV9	TRBJ2-5	ASSSNVAGGRETQY
-	TRBV7-2	TRBJ2-7	ASSFVRLAGSYEQY
-	TRBV14	TRBJ2-2	ASSQDGASVNTGELF
-	TRBV11-2	TRBJ2-1	ASSLDRLAQF
few	TRBV6-4	TRBJ2-3	ASSASGDTDTQY
-	TRBV5-5	TRBJ2-7	ASSVDSVGPSYEQY
-	TRBV6-5	TRBJ2-3	ATRTGGSDTQY
-	TRBV5-4	TRBJ2-2	ASSLGDREAGELF
-	TRBV11-3	TRBJ1-6	ASSLGGDSPLH
-	TRBV21-1	TRBJ2-1	ASSKGPRDSYNEQF
once	TRBV7-2	TRBJ2-7	ASSFFPPSGTGGNEQY
-	TRBV19	TRBJ2-3	ASSIQGSTDTQY
-	TRBV10-3	TRBJ2-1	AIHRQGGSNEQF
once	TRBV11-2	TRBJ2-1	ASSLRQLGLAGGGNEQF
once	TRBV15	TRBJ2-3	ATSRDRKLAGGFDTQY
-	TRBV7-2	TRBJ2-1	ASSSTSGSYNEQF
-	TRBV19	TRBJ2-7	ASSPRTGHYEQY
-	TRBV5-1	TRBJ2-1	ASSFSGKPNEQF